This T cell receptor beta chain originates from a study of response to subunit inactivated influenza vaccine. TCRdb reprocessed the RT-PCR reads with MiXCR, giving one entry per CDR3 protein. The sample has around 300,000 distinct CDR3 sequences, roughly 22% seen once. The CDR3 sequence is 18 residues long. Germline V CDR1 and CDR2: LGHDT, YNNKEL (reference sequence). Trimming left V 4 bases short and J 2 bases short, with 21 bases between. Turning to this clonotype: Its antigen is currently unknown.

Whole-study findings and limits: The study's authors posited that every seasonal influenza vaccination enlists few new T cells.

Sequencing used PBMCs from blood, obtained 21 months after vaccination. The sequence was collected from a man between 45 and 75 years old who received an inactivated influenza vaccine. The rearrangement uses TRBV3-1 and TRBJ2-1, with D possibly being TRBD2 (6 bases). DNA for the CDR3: TGTGCCAGCAGCCGTGCCCAACCGGGACTGAGTACCTACAATGAGCAGTTCTTC. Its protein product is CASSRAQPGLSTYNEQFF.